The source of this T cell receptor beta chain is a study of cytomegalovirus exposure and HLA in healthy donors. Broader study findings: One variant, a missense change in DCLRE1C, was linked in a later analysis to TCR beta V- and J-gene trimming.

Trimming took 2 bases from V and 2 from J, leaving 15 bases between them. The germline V gene has CDR1 SGHVS and CDR2 FQNEAQ. The CDR3 is 16 amino acids. Vbeta (60) and Jbeta (13) primers were used in the PCR. Generated by immunoSEQ multiplex PCR, the TCRdb table keeps only in-frame clones and is missing some. The sample includes about 140,000 clones, 55% to 80% of them seen just once. Turning to this clone: Its matching antigen is unknown.

Source material: PBMCs. The J gene is TRBJ1-2, the V gene TRBV7-8, with D possibly TRBD1 on 5 matching bases. The TCR was taken from a woman aged 40 to 55 in good health and CMV-seronegative. The CDR3 here is CASSLRGRERNYGYTF. The CDR3 DNA follows: TGTGCCAGCAGCTTAAGGGGCAGGGAACGCAACTATGGCTACACCTTC.